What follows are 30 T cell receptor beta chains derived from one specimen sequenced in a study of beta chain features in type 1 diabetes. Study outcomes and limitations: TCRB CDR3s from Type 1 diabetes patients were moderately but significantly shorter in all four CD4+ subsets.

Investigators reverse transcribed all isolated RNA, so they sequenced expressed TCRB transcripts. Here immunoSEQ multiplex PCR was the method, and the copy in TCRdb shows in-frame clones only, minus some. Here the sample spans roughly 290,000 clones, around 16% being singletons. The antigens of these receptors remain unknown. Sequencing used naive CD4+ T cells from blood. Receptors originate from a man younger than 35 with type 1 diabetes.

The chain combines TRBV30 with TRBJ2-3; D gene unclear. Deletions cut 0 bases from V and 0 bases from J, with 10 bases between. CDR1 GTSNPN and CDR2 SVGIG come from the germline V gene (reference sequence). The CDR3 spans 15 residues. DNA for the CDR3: TGTGCCTGGAGTGTACTGGGCCGCAGCACAGATACGCAGTATTTT. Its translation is CAWSVLGRSTDTQYF.

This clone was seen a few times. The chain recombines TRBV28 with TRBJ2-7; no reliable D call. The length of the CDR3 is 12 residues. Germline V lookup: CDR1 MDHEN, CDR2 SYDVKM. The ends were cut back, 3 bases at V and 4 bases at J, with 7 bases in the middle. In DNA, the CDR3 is TGTGCCAGCAGTTTTCAGGTTTACGAGCAGTACTTC. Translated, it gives CASSFQVYEQYF.

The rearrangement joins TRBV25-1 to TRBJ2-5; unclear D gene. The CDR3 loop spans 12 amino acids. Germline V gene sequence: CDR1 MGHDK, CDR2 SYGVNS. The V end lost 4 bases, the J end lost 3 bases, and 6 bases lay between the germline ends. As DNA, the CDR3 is TGTGCCAGCAGTGGAGGTGAAGAGACCCAGTACTTC. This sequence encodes CASSGGEETQYF.

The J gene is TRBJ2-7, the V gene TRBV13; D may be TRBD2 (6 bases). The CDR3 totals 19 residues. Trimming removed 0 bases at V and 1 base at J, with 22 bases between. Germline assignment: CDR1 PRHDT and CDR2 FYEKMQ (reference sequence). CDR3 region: CASSLGYSLGRDRSYEQYF. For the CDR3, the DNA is TGTGCCAGCAGCTTAGGCTATTCTCTGGGGCGGGATCGATCCTACGAGCAGTACTTC.

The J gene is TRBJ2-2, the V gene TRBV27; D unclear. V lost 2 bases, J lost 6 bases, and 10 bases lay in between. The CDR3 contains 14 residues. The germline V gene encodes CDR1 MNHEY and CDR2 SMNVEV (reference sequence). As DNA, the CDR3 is TGTGCCAGCAGTTTAGCGGTACGCTCCGGGGAGCTGTTTTTT. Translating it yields CASSLAVRSGELFF.

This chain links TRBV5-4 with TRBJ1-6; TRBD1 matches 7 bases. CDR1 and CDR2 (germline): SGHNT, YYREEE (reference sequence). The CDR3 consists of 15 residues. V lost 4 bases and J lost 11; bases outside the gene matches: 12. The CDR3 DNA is TGTGCCAGCAGCCAGGGGACAGCCACTAACACACCCCTCCACTTT. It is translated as CASSQGTATNTPLHF.

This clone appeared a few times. The CDR3 spells CASSLWGPPGYTF. DNA of the CDR3: TGTGCCAGCAGTTTATGGGGCCCCCCGGGCTACACCTTC. The V call is TRBV28, the J call TRBJ1-2, with D uncertain. There are 13 residues in the CDR3. V lost 0 bases and J 8 bases, leaving 10 bases between the germline ends. Germline lookup yields CDR1 MDHEN and CDR2 SYDVKM.

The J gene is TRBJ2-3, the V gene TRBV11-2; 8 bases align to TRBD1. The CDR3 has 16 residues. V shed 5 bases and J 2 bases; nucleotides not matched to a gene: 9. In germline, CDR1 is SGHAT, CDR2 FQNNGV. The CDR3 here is CASSPRAQGATDTQYF. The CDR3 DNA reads TGTGCCAGCAGCCCGAGGGCCCAGGGGGCCACAGATACGCAGTATTTT.

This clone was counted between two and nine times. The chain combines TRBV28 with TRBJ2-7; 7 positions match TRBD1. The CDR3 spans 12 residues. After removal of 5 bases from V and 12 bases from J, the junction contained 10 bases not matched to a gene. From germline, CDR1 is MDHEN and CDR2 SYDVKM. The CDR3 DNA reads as TGTGCCAGCAGTCCCGGGACAGCGAAGGGGTACTTC. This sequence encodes CASSPGTAKGYF.

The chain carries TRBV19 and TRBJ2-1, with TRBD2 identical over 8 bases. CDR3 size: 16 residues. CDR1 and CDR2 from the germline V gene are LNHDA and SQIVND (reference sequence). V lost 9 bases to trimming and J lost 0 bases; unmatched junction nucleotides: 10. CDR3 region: CASLEGGLGSYNEQFF. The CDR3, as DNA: TGTGCCAGCCTTGAAGGGGGACTAGGCTCCTACAATGAGCAGTTCTTC.

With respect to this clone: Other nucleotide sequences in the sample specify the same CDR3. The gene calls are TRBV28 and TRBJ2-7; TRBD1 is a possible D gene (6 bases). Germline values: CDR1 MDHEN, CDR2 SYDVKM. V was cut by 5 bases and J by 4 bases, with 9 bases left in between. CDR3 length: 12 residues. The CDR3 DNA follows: TGTGCCAGCAGTAGGGGGTCGTACGAGCAGTACTTC. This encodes CASSRGSYEQYF.

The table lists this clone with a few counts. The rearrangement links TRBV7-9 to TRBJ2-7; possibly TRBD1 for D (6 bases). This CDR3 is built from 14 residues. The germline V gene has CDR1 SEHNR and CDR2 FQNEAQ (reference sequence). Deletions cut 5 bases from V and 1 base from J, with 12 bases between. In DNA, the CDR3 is TGTGCCAGCAGCCCACAGGGTGGATCCTACGAGCAGTACTTC. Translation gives CASSPQGGSYEQYF.

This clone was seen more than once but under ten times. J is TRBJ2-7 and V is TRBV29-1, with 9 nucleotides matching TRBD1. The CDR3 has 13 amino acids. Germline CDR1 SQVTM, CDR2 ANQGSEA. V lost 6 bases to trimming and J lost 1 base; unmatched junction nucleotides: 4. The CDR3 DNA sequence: TGCAGCGTGGGACAGGGAAAATCCTACGAGCAGTACTTC. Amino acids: CSVGQGKSYEQYF.

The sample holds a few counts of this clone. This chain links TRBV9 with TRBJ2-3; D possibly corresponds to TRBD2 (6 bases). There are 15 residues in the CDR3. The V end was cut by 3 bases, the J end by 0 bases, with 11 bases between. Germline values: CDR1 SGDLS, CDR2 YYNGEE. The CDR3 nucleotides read TGTGCCAGCAGCGCGGGACTGTCTAGCACAGATACGCAGTATTTT. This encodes CASSAGLSSTDTQYF.

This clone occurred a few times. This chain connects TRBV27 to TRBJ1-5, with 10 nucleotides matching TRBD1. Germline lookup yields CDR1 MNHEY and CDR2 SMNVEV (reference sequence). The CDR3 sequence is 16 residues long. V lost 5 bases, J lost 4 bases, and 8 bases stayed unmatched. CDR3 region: CASSPYRTGGNQPQHF. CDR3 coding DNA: TGTGCCAGCAGTCCCTACCGGACAGGGGGGAATCAGCCCCAGCATTTT.

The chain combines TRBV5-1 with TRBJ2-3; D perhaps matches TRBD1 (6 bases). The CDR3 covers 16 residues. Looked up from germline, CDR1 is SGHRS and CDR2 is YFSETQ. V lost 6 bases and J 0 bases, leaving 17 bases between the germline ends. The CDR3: CASTRGTSFSTDTQYF. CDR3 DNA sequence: TGCGCCAGCACCAGGGGAACTAGTTTCAGCACAGATACGCAGTATTTT. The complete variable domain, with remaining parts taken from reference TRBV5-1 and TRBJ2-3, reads KAGVTQTPRYLIKTRGQQVTLSCSPISGHRSVSWYQQTPGQGLQFLFEYFSETQRNKGNFPGRFSGRQFSNSRSEMNVSTLELGDSALYLCASTRGTSFSTDTQYFGPGTRLTVL.

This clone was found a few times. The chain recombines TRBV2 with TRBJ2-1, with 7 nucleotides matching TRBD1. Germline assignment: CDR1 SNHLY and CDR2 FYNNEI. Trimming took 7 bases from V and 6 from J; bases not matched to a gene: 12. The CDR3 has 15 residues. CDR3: CASIEETGNFNEQFF. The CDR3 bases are TGTGCCAGCATTGAGGAGACAGGGAATTTCAATGAGCAGTTCTTC.

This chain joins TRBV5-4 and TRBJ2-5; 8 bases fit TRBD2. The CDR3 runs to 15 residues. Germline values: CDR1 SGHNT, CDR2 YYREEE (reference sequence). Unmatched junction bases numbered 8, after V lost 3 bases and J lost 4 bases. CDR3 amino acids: CASSSILAGGETQYF. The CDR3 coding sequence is TGTGCCAGCAGCTCCATCTTGGCGGGGGGAGAGACCCAGTACTTC.

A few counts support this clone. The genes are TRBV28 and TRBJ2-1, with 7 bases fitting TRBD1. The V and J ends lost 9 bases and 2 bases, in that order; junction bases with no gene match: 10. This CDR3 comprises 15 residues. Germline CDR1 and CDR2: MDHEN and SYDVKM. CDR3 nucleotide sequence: TGTGCCAGTCACTCAGGGGGTACCCCCTACAATGAGCAGTTCTTC. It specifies CASHSGGTPYNEQFF.

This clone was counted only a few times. The CDR3, as DNA: TGTGCCAGCAGCTCCAGGGGTTCGAATCAGCCCCAGCATTTT. This encodes CASSSRGSNQPQHF. The chain recombines TRBV6-5 with TRBJ1-5, with D possibly matching TRBD1 (6 bases). The CDR3 runs to 14 residues. Germline CDR1 reads MNHEY; CDR2 reads SVGAGI. With 6 bases removed from V and 4 bases from J, the gap between germline ends came to 13 bases.

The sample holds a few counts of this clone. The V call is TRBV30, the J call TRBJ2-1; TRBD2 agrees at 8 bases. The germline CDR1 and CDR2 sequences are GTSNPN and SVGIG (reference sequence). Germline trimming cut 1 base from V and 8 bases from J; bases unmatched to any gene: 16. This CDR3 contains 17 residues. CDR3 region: CAWSGMIGGRMRDEQFF. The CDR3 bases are TGTGCCTGGAGTGGAATGATCGGCGGGAGGATGAGGGATGAGCAGTTCTTC. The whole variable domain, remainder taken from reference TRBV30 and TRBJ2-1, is SQTIHQWPATLVQPVGSPLSLECTVEGTSNPNLYWYRQAAGRGLQLLFYSVGIGQISSEVPQNLSASRPQDRQFILSSKKLLLSDSGFYLCAWSGMIGGRMRDEQFFGPGTRLTVL.

The CDR3: CASSPAGRGRDVLTF. The DNA of the CDR3 is TGTGCCAGCAGTCCCGCGGGGCGGGGGCGAGACGTCCTGACTTTC. This chain joins TRBV28 and TRBJ2-6, with D perhaps matching TRBD2 (7 bases). Trimming took 5 bases from V and 11 from J, leaving 19 bases between them. The CDR3 is 15 amino acids. CDR1 MDHEN and CDR2 SYDVKM come from the germline V gene.

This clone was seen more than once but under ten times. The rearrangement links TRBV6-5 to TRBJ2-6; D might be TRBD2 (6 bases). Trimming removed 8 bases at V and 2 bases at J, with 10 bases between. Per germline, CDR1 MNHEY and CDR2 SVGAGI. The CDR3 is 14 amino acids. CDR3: CASRQRAGANVLTF. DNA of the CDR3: TGTGCCAGCCGTCAGCGGGCTGGGGCCAACGTCCTGACTTTC.

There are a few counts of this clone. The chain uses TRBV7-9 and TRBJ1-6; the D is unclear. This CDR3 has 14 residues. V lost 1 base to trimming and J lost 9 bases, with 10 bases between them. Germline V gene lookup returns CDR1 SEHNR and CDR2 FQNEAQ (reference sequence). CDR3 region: CASSLDGRTSPLHF. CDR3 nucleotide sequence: TGTGCCAGCAGCTTAGACGGGAGAACTTCACCCCTCCACTTT. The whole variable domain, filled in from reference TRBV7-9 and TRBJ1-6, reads DTGVSQNPRHKITKRGQNVTFRCDPISEHNRLYWYRQTLGQGPEFLTYFQNEAQLEKSRLLSDRFSAERPKGSFSTLEIQRTEQGDSAMYLCASSLDGRTSPLHFGNGTRLTVT.

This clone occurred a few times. The CDR3 nucleotides read TGCGCCAGCAGCCGGGGACAGGGGAGGATATATGAGCAGTTCTTC. Protein: CASSRGQGRIYEQFF. The rearrangement uses TRBV5-1 and TRBJ2-1, with 10 bases aligning to TRBD1. Trimming removed 4 bases from V and 8 bases from J; junction bases left unmatched: 9. This CDR3 is built from 15 residues. Germline V gene sequence: CDR1 SGHRS, CDR2 YFSETQ.

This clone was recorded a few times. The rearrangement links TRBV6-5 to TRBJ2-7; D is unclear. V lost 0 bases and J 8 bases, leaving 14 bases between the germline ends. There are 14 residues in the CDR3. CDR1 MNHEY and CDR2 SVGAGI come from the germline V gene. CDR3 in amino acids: CASSYSGVGSQQYF. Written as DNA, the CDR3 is TGTGCCAGCAGTTACTCCGGTGTCGGTTCGCAGCAGTACTTC.

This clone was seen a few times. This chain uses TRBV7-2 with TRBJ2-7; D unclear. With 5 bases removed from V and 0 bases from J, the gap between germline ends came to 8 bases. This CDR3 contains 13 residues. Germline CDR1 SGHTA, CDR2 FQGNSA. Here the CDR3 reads CASSQRSSYEQYF. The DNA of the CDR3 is TGTGCCAGCAGCCAGAGGAGCTCCTACGAGCAGTACTTC. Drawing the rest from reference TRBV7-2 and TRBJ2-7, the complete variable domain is GAGVSQSPSNKVTEKGKDVELRCDPISGHTALYWYRQSLGQGLEFLIYFQGNSAPDKSGLPSDRFSAERTGGSVSTLTIQRTQQEDSAVYLCASSQRSSYEQYFGPGTRLTVT.

CDR3 nucleotides: TGTGCCAGCCGTGAGATATTCCAAGAGACCCAGTACTTC. Residues: CASREIFQETQYF. The J gene is TRBJ2-5, the V gene TRBV27; the D is unclear. Trimming left V 8 bases short and J 1 base short, with 11 bases between. The germline CDR1 and CDR2 sequences are MNHEY and SMNVEV (reference sequence). The CDR3 covers 13 residues.

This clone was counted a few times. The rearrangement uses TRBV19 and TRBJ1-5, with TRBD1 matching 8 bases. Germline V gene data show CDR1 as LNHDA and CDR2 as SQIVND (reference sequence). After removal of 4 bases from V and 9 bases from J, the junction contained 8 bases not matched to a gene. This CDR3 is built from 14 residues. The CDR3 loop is CASSTDRAIAPQHF. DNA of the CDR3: TGTGCCAGTAGTACGGACAGGGCGATTGCGCCCCAGCATTTT.

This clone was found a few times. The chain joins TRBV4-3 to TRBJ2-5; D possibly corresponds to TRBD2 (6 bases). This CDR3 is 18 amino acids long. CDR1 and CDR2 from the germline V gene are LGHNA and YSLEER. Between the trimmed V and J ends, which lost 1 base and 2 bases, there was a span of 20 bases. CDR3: CASSQGSLARGIQETQYF. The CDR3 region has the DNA TGCGCCAGCAGCCAAGGAAGTCTAGCGCGAGGTATACAAGAGACCCAGTACTTC.